This T cell receptor beta chain is drawn from a study of molecular identifiers for immune sequencing clone quantification. The study's findings and limits: In CMV-specific effectors, clones above 20 copies held over 99% of molecules; naive, under 1%.

Sorting defined naive CD8 T cells as CD8+CD4-CCR7+CD45RA+. A single record per CDR3 protein comes from TCRdb applying MiXCR to the PCR reads. In the table there are about 640,000 distinct CDR3 sequences, just under 20% of which are singletons. The germline V and J ends were trimmed by 1 base and 0 bases, with 12 bases remaining between them. The CDR3 spans 16 residues. CDR1 LGHDT and CDR2 YNNKEL come from the germline V gene (reference sequence). With regard to this clonotype: Its target is not known.

The chain has TRBV3-1 and TRBJ1-1; D is uncertain. Sequencing was carried out using naive CD8+ T cells from blood, with Jurkat cell RNA spiked in. Subset: FACS-sorted CD8+CD4-CCR7+CD45RA+ naive T cells. This clonotype was sampled from a human donor in good health. Some libraries in this study had Jurkat cell RNA spiked in. CDR3 sequence reads: CASSQVMTPMNTEAFF. In nucleotides, the CDR3 is TGTGCCAGCAGCCAAGTTATGACACCCATGAACACTGAAGCTTTCTTT.